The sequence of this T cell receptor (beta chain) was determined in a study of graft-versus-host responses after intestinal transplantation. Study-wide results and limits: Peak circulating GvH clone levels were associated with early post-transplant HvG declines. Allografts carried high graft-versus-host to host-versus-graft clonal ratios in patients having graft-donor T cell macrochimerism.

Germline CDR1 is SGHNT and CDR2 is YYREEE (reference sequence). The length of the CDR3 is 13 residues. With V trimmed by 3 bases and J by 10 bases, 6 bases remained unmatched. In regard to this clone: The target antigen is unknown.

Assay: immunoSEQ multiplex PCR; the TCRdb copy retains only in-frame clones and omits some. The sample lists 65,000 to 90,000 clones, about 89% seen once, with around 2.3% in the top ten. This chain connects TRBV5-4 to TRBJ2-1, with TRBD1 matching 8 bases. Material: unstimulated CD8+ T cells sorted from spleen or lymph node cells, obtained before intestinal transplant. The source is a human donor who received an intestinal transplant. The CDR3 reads CASSYGQGSEQFF. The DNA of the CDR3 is TGTGCCAGCAGCTATGGACAGGGCAGCGAGCAGTTCTTC.